Shown below are 31 T cell receptor beta chains from a single sample sequenced in a study of shared clonotypes between healthy human individuals (dated by TCRdb to between 2020 and 2021). Library creation used the immunoSEQ multiplex PCR assay. TCRdb provides this immuneACCESS table in a form limited to in-frame rearrangements. Some clones are lacking; in checked studies, under half of them reflect an unresolved V gene, and why the rest are absent is not known. Counted in this sample were some 900,000 clones; 70% to 85% of them appeared once. Over 1.3% of the sample rests with the top ten. Sequenced: memory CD4+ T cells sorted from blood. The label giving this sample's cell subset or site can be read as: CD45RA-negative fraction. The source of these receptors is a man aged 18 to 29 in good health.

The genes are TRBV11-2 and TRBJ2-2; D could derive from TRBD1 or TRBD2 (5 bases each). Germline-derived CDR1 and CDR2 are SGHAT and FQNNGV. Trimming left V 5 bases short and J 1 base short, with 11 bases between. CDR3 length: 15 amino acids. CDR3 coding DNA: TGTGCCAGCAGCCCTTATGGGGGGAACACCGGGGAGCTGTTTTTT. Protein sequence: CASSPYGGNTGELFF.

The V gene is TRBV6-5, the J gene TRBJ2-7; D unresolved. Germline assignment: CDR1 MNHEY and CDR2 SVGAGI. This CDR3 spans 11 amino acids. Trimming pared 5 bases from V and 5 bases from J, leaving 7 bases between. The CDR3 nucleotides read TGTGCCAGCAGTCGAAGCCACGAGCAGTACTTC. This translates into CASSRSHEQYF.

The chain links TRBV29-1 to TRBJ2-1; 8 bases are a match to TRBD2. V was clipped by 7 bases and J by 3 bases; unmatched bases: 8. The germline gives CDR1 SQVTM, CDR2 ANQGSEA. The CDR3 is made up of 14 amino acids. The CDR3 DNA reads as TGCAGCGCCGTCAGCGGGGGTGACTACAATGAGCAGTTCTTC. Residues: CSAVSGGDYNEQFF.

V usage is TRBV11-3 and J usage is TRBJ2-2; TRBD1 matches at 11 bases. Losses at the gene ends were 1 base for V and 5 bases for J; bases not matched to a gene: 0. The germline CDR1 and CDR2 sequences are SGHNT and YENEEA. CDR3 length equals 15 residues. The CDR3 loop reads CASSLGDRGTGELFF. CDR3 sequence (DNA): TGTGCCAGCAGCTTAGGGGACAGGGGGACCGGGGAGCTGTTTTTT.

As for this clone: Given a much more abundant clone one base away, this may be a read error. Here the CDR3 DNA reads TGTGCCAGCAGCTTCGCCTACGAGCAGTACTTC. Protein: CASSFAYEQYF. The chain uses TRBV7-9 and TRBJ2-7, with D unclear. V dropped 3 bases and J dropped 2 bases, with 2 bases sitting between them. Germline values: CDR1 SEHNR, CDR2 FQNEAQ (reference sequence). The CDR3 is 11 residues long.

The chain employs TRBV10-3 and TRBJ2-7; 8 bases align to TRBD1. CDR3 size: 15 residues. CDR1 is ENHRY and CDR2 is SYGVKD in the germline V gene. The V segment lost 5 bases and the J segment 3 bases; nucleotides outside the gene matches: 9. Here the CDR3 DNA reads TGTGCCATCAGTACCTCAGGGGGCGCGTTCTACGAGCAGTACTTC. It yields the protein CAISTSGGAFYEQYF.

The chain uses TRBV2 and TRBJ2-7, with D possibly called TRBD1 or TRBD2 (5 bases each). The CDR3 extends over 15 amino acids. Germline assignment: CDR1 SNHLY and CDR2 FYNNEI. V lost 6 bases and J lost 6, with 21 bases in between. CDR3 amino acids: CASSPSGTGFGEQYF. The CDR3 DNA follows: TGTGCCAGCAGCCCCTCCGGGACGGGTTTTGGCGAGCAGTACTTC.

This chain's CDR3 is CAWSGGARGPLHF. CDR3 sequence (DNA): TGTGCCTGGAGTGGTGGGGCTAGGGGTCCCCTCCACTTT. The gene calls are TRBV30 and TRBJ1-6; D may be TRBD1 (5 bases). This CDR3 comprises 13 residues. V was cut by 1 base and J by 13 bases, with 14 bases left in between. From germline, CDR1 is GTSNPN and CDR2 SVGIG (reference sequence).

This clone was recorded a few times. The CDR3 bases are TGTGCCAGCAGTTTAGGGACAACGGCGGGCTACACCTTC. Translation: CASSLGTTAGYTF. This chain connects TRBV25-1 to TRBJ1-2; TRBD1 might be the D (6 bases). This CDR3 has 13 amino acids. V lost 5 bases and J 8 bases, leaving 15 bases between the germline ends. The V gene's germline CDR1 is MGHDK and CDR2 SYGVNS.

The chain carries TRBV7-2 and TRBJ1-5; D is undetermined. Germline CDR1 reads SGHTA; CDR2 reads FQGNSA. The CDR3 spans 16 residues. The V and J ends lost 1 base and 2 bases respectively, with 12 bases between them. CDR3 in amino acids: CASSLEGSIGNQPQHF. In DNA form, the CDR3 reads TGTGCCAGCAGCTTAGAAGGGTCAATAGGCAATCAGCCCCAGCATTTT. The entire variable domain, with the rest obtained from reference TRBV7-2 and TRBJ1-5, is as follows: GAGVSQSPSNKVTEKGKDVELRCDPISGHTALYWYRQSLGQGLEFLIYFQGNSAPDKSGLPSDRFSAERTGGSVSTLTIQRTQQEDSAVYLCASSLEGSIGNQPQHFGDGTRLSIL.

Regarding this clone: A far larger clone lies a single base away; this is likely a read error. The same CDR3 is also encoded by other DNA sequences in this sample. The chain uses TRBV4-3 and TRBJ2-7, with 7 positions matching TRBD2. The CDR3 has 15 amino acids. CDR1 and CDR2 (germline): LGHNA, YSLEER. The V and J ends lost 0 bases and 3 bases, in that order; junction bases with no gene match: 5. CDR3 nucleotides: TGCGCCAGCAGCCAAGATCGAGCGGGGCTCTACGAGCAGTACTTC. Translated, it gives CASSQDRAGLYEQYF.

The V call is TRBV5-1, the J call TRBJ1-1; 7 bases are a match to TRBD1. V lost 4 bases and J lost 4; bases outside the gene matches: 10. The CDR3 spans 15 residues. Per the germline V gene, CDR1 is SGHRS and CDR2 is YFSETQ. Written as DNA, the CDR3 is TGCGCCAGCAGCCTTGGACAGGCGAGCCTCACTGAAGCTTTCTTT. Protein: CASSLGQASLTEAFF. Complete variable domain (other parts from reference TRBV5-1 and TRBJ1-1): KAGVTQTPRYLIKTRGQQVTLSCSPISGHRSVSWYQQTPGQGLQFLFEYFSETQRNKGNFPGRFSGRQFSNSRSEMNVSTLELGDSALYLCASSLGQASLTEAFFGQGTRLTVV.

The V and J genes are TRBV10-2 and TRBJ2-7; TRBD1 matches 8 bases. The trim removed 3 bases at V and 2 bases at J, leaving 6 bases unmatched. The CDR3 spans 15 residues. CDR1 is WSHSY, CDR2 SAAADI, per germline. The CDR3 region is CASSDRDRSTYEQYF. As DNA, the CDR3 is TGCGCCAGCAGTGACCGGGACAGGTCTACCTACGAGCAGTACTTC.

In this sample, this clone turned up once. The chain combines TRBV28 with TRBJ2-2, with a possible D match to TRBD1 (5 bases). V was trimmed by 5 bases and J by 6 bases, leaving 13 bases between them. CDR1 and CDR2 from the germline V gene are MDHEN and SYDVKM. The CDR3 has 14 amino acids. DNA for the CDR3: TGTGCCAGCAGTGCCACCGCAGGGTCCGGGGAGCTGTTTTTT. It yields the protein CASSATAGSGELFF.

The V gene is TRBV5-1, the J gene TRBJ2-1; the D gene is possibly TRBD1 (6 bases). Germline V gene lookup returns CDR1 SGHRS and CDR2 YFSETQ. Trimming left V 7 bases short and J 3 bases short, with 14 bases between. The CDR3 loop spans 14 amino acids. The CDR3 reads CASQRGSIYNEQFF. The CDR3 DNA reads as TGCGCCAGCCAAAGGGGGTCGATCTACAATGAGCAGTTCTTC.

This rearrangement joins TRBV4-2 to TRBJ2-1; possibly TRBD2 for D (7 bases). V lost 1 base and J lost 0, with 16 bases in between. This CDR3 is 18 amino acids long. Germline V lookup: CDR1 LGHNA, CDR2 YNFKEQ. CDR3 sequence (DNA): TGTGCCAGCAGCCAAGGACCTGGGGGGGCAGACTCCTACAATGAGCAGTTCTTC. This encodes CASSQGPGGADSYNEQFF.

The chain combines TRBV19 with TRBJ2-5; perhaps TRBD2 as D (5 bases). This CDR3 region has 12 residues. V was clipped by 6 bases and J by 2 bases, with 7 bases between them. Germline V gene sequence: CDR1 LNHDA, CDR2 SQIVND (reference sequence). The chain's CDR3 is CASRDLQETQYF. CDR3 nucleotide sequence: TGTGCCAGTAGGGACTTACAAGAGACCCAGTACTTC.

In its sample, this clone was seen a few times. The chain employs TRBV2 and TRBJ1-5, with D possibly matching TRBD1 (6 bases). Germline V CDR1 and CDR2: SNHLY, FYNNEI. Trimming took off 3 bases at V and 0 bases at J, with 9 bases between the two ends. CDR3 length: 15 amino acids. CDR3 residues: CASSDTGTSNQPQHF. DNA of the CDR3: TGTGCCAGCAGTGATACAGGGACTAGCAATCAGCCCCAGCATTTT.

The chain employs TRBV30 and TRBJ2-5, with 7 bases that match TRBD2. CDR1 GTSNPN and CDR2 SVGIG come from the germline V gene (reference sequence). Trimming removed 1 base from V and 4 bases from J; junction bases left unmatched: 12. The CDR3 loop spans 16 amino acids. The chain's CDR3 is CAWSDPPAGLAETQYF. Written as DNA, the CDR3 is TGTGCCTGGAGTGACCCCCCAGCGGGGCTGGCAGAGACCCAGTACTTC.

The J gene is TRBJ2-7, the V gene TRBV5-1; 8 bases are a match to TRBD1. This CDR3 region has 15 residues. Germline V gene data show CDR1 as SGHRS and CDR2 as YFSETQ. The trim removed 4 bases at V and 3 bases at J, leaving 9 bases unmatched. CDR3 DNA: TGCGCCAGCAGCATTGGGACAGGTGGGGGCTACGAGCAGTACTTC. Amino acid sequence: CASSIGTGGGYEQYF.

The CDR3 nucleotides are TGTGCCAGCAGTCGGACTAGCGGGGGGGCCCCCGAGCAGTACTTC. Its protein is CASSRTSGGAPEQYF. This chain uses TRBV7-2 with TRBJ2-7, with 15 nucleotides matching TRBD2. Germline-derived CDR1 and CDR2 are SGHTA and FQGNSA. V was pared by 6 bases and J by 6 bases, with 6 bases of the junction left unmatched. The CDR3 length is 15 residues.

The gene calls are TRBV27 and TRBJ1-3; no clear D. CDR3 size: 15 residues. V shed 6 bases and J shed 2 bases, with 14 bases lying between them. Germline assignment: CDR1 MNHEY and CDR2 SMNVEV (reference sequence). Here the CDR3 DNA reads TGTGCCAGCAGGGATCGGACGGATCCTGGAAACACCATATATTTT. Encoded protein: CASRDRTDPGNTIYF.

The chain joins TRBV11-3 to TRBJ2-7; 9 nucleotides line up with TRBD1. The CDR3 consists of 14 residues. V lost 4 bases, J lost 6 bases, and 7 bases stayed unmatched. Germline V gene data show CDR1 as SGHNT and CDR2 as YENEEA. Here the CDR3 DNA reads TGTGCCAGCAGCTCCGGGACAGGGCCCGGCGAGCAGTACTTC. This encodes CASSSGTGPGEQYF.

V is TRBV5-1 and J is TRBJ2-7; 10 nucleotides align to TRBD1. The V gene's germline CDR1 is SGHRS and CDR2 YFSETQ. There are 15 residues in the CDR3. The ends lost 4 bases at V and 3 bases at J; junction bases unmatched: 7. The CDR3 spells CASSRDRGSYYEQYF. CDR3 bases: TGCGCCAGCAGCCGGGACAGGGGAAGTTACTACGAGCAGTACTTC.

This chain links TRBV7-9 with TRBJ2-5; 8 bases are shared with TRBD1. After removal of 1 base from V and 11 bases from J, the junction contained 12 bases not matched to a gene. The CDR3 consists of 15 residues. CDR1 and CDR2 (germline): SEHNR, FQNEAQ (reference sequence). The CDR3 sequence: CASSLGSGTGEEQYF. In DNA form, the CDR3 reads TGTGCCAGCAGCTTAGGATCCGGGACAGGAGAAGAGCAGTACTTC.

V usage is TRBV27 and J usage is TRBJ1-1; D gene ambiguous. CDR3 length: 18 residues. V lost 2 bases and J 5 bases, leaving 24 bases between the germline ends. Germline CDR1 is MNHEY and CDR2 is SMNVEV (reference sequence). The CDR3 sequence: CASSLRSLRQITGTEAFF. The DNA of the CDR3 is TGTGCCAGCAGTTTACGGTCGCTGCGGCAGATCACGGGGACTGAAGCTTTCTTT.

The chain employs TRBV7-8 and TRBJ2-2, with D unresolved. Germline V gives CDR1 SGHVS, CDR2 FQNEAQ. The CDR3 is 14 amino acids. Trimming pared 5 bases from V and 7 bases from J, leaving 14 bases between. CDR3 nucleotides: TGTGCCAGCAGCCCCCTTGGACGGTTCGGGGAGCTGTTTTTT. As protein: CASSPLGRFGELFF.

V usage is TRBV6-5 and J usage is TRBJ1-4; TRBD1 aligns across 9 bases. Per germline, CDR1 MNHEY and CDR2 SVGAGI. V lost 5 bases, J lost 0 bases, and 1 base stayed unmatched. This CDR3 contains 15 residues. Here the CDR3 reads CASSTGGTTNEKLFF. CDR3 nucleotide sequence: TGTGCCAGCAGTACAGGGGGCACAACTAATGAAAAACTGTTTTTT.

The chain carries TRBV5-1 and TRBJ2-5; 11 positions agree with TRBD1. The CDR3 runs 15 residues. V lost 3 bases and J lost 4; bases outside the gene matches: 5. Germline CDR1 is SGHRS and CDR2 is YFSETQ. The CDR3 is CASSWGQGVGETQYF. For the CDR3, the DNA is TGCGCCAGCAGCTGGGGACAGGGGGTCGGAGAGACCCAGTACTTC.

The chain joins TRBV4-1 to TRBJ2-1; 9 nucleotides agree with TRBD1. V trimming: 1 base; J trimming: 8 bases; junction bases outside the gene matches: 3. Germline CDR1 is MGHRA and CDR2 is YSYEKL. The CDR3 runs 14 residues. CDR3: CASSQGDRVHEQFF. CDR3 in DNA: TGCGCCAGCAGCCAAGGGGACAGGGTACATGAGCAGTTCTTC.

This rearrangement joins TRBV7-2 to TRBJ2-3; 8 nucleotides align to TRBD2. V lost 2 bases, J lost 3 bases, and 4 bases stayed unmatched. CDR1 SGHTA and CDR2 FQGNSA come from the germline V gene. The CDR3 totals 15 residues. CDR3 loop: CASSLTTSATDTQYF. The CDR3, as DNA: TGTGCCAGCAGCTTAACGACTAGCGCAACAGATACGCAGTATTTT.